These T cell receptor beta chains were read from a single sample in a study of blood T cell repertoires in COVID-19. Sequenced by immunoSEQ multiplex PCR; TCRdb stores in-frame clones only, minus some. Of about 150,000 clones listed, 85% to 90% are singletons. Sequenced sample: peripheral blood. These receptors were taken from a man aged 45-65 years with active COVID-19. Both conserved end residues are part of each CDR3. D genes are given only for firm matches. Size is stated for part of the rows, as once, few or many counts, or as a class when the clone is expanded.

J	D	V	size	CDR3	DNA
TRBJ2-7	TRBD2	TRBV5-1	.	CASSMLAGGPYEQYF	TGCGCCAGCAGTATGTTAGCGGGGGGTCCCTACGAGCAGTACTTC
TRBJ2-7	TRBD1	TRBV2	.	CASKTGGSYEQYF	TGTGCCAGCAAAACAGGGGGCTCCTACGAGCAGTACTTC
TRBJ2-3	.	TRBV29-1	.	CSVAAGTLTDTQYF	TGCAGCGTTGCAGCGGGCACTTTGACAGATACGCAGTATTTT
TRBJ1-5	.	TRBV20-1	once	CSASRQDQPQHF	TGCAGTGCTAGTAGGCAGGATCAGCCCCAGCATTTT
TRBJ2-1	TRBD1	TRBV12-3/TRBV12-4	.	CASSWDRANEQFF	TGTGCCAGCAGTTGGGACAGGGCCAATGAGCAGTTCTTC
TRBJ1-6	.	TRBV30	.	CAWSRGGPSSYNSPLHF	TGTGCCTGGTCCCGTGGCGGCCCGAGCTCCTATAATTCACCCCTCCACTTT
TRBJ2-3	TRBD2	TRBV4-1	.	CASSPGTITTDTQYF	TGCGCCAGCAGCCCAGGGACTATTACCACAGATACGCAGTATTTT
TRBJ2-5	TRBD1	TRBV6-2/TRBV6-3	.	CASSYGPWDRGRETQYF	TGTGCCAGCAGTTACGGCCCCTGGGACAGGGGGCGGGAGACCCAGTACTTC
TRBJ2-2	TRBD2	TRBV11-2	.	CASRPGLAGGNTGELFF	TGTGCCAGCAGGCCGGGACTAGCGGGGGGGAACACCGGGGAGCTGTTTTTT
TRBJ2-4	.	TRBV5-6	.	CASSDWTGRENIQYF	TGTGCCAGCAGCGATTGGACAGGGAGGGAAAACATTCAGTACTTC
TRBJ1-4	.	TRBV7-9	.	CASSLTGDNEKLFF	TGTGCCAGCAGCTTGACAGGTGACAATGAAAAACTGTTTTTT
TRBJ1-1	TRBD1	TRBV10-3	.	CAISLRASLGGMNTEAFF	TGTGCCATCAGCCTGCGGGCGAGCCTAGGGGGCATGAACACTGAAGCTTTCTTT
TRBJ2-3	TRBD2	TRBV20-1	.	CSASTGAGEDTQYF	TGCAGTGCTAGTACCGGAGCGGGGGAGGATACGCAGTATTTT
TRBJ1-1	.	TRBV21-1	once	CASSKEHGGRDTEAFF	TGTGCCAGCAGCAAAGAGCACGGGGGGCGGGACACTGAAGCTTTCTTT
TRBJ2-2	.	TRBV9	.	CASSLRQASNTGELFF	TGTGCCAGCAGCCTACGACAGGCTTCGAACACCGGGGAGCTGTTTTTT
TRBJ1-5	TRBD1	TRBV5-5	few	CASSLRTGAGQPQHF	TGTGCCAGCAGCTTGAGGACAGGGGCAGGTCAGCCCCAGCATTTT
TRBJ1-2	TRBD1	TRBV30	.	CAWSETGTYGYTF	TGTGCCTGGAGTGAGACAGGGACCTATGGCTACACCTTC
TRBJ1-1	.	TRBV9	.	CASSAVTGPNTEAFF	TGTGCCAGCAGCGCCGTCACAGGGCCGAACACTGAAGCTTTCTTT
TRBJ1-4	.	TRBV4-2	.	CASSLRDSRKLFF	TGTGCCAGCAGCCTCCGGGACTCGAGAAAACTGTTTTTT
TRBJ2-7	TRBD2	TRBV6-2/TRBV6-3	.	CASSFQRGVYEQYF	TGTGCCAGCAGTTTTCAGCGGGGGGTGTACGAGCAGTACTTC
TRBJ2-7	TRBD1	TRBV6-5	.	CASSWGQGAFDEQYF	TGTGCCAGCAGTTGGGGACAGGGGGCTTTCGACGAGCAGTACTTC
TRBJ2-2	.	TRBV9	few	CASSPFDTGELFF	TGTGCCAGCAGCCCCTTCGACACCGGGGAGCTGTTTTTT
TRBJ2-7	.	TRBV12-3/TRBV12-4	.	CASSWLPGEQYF	TGTGCCAGCAGTTGGTTGCCGGGGGAGCAGTACTTC
TRBJ1-5	.	TRBV6-1	.	CASSELGLGSQPQHF	TGTGCCAGCAGTGAATTGGGACTGGGAAGTCAGCCCCAGCATTTT
TRBJ1-5	TRBD1	TRBV6-6	few	CASSYSRGLQPQHF	TGTGCCAGCAGTTACTCGAGGGGGCTTCAGCCCCAGCATTTT
TRBJ1-5	TRBD1	TRBV6-5	.	CASSLTGGPNQPQHF	TGTGCCAGCAGTTTGACAGGGGGCCCTAATCAGCCCCAGCATTTT
TRBJ2-3	.	TRBV5-6	.	CASRLERTSTDTQYF	TGTGCCAGCAGACTGGAGCGAACTAGCACAGATACGCAGTATTTT
TRBJ1-2	TRBD1	TRBV30	.	CAWSVRRTGYGYTF	TGTGCCTGGAGTGTCAGGCGGACAGGGTATGGCTACACCTTC
TRBJ1-2	.	TRBV6-5	.	CASSYASGNRGYGYTF	TGTGCCAGCAGTTACGCCTCGGGCAACCGGGGCTATGGCTACACCTTC
TRBJ2-7	.	TRBV3-1/TRBV3-2	once	CASSQAQGGAYEQYF	TGTGCCAGCAGCCAAGCACAGGGGGGGGCCTACGAGCAGTACTTC
TRBJ2-1	TRBD2	TRBV12-3/TRBV12-4	.	CASLGTNPGEQFF	TGTGCCAGCCTTGGGACTAATCCGGGGGAGCAGTTCTTC
TRBJ2-3	TRBD2	TRBV19	.	CASERSGGAFSTTQYF	TGTGCCAGTGAAAGAAGCGGGGGGGCCTTTTCAACTACGCAGTATTTT
TRBJ2-1	.	TRBV16	.	CASSTLLDNEQFF	TGTGCCAGCAGCACTTTACTAGACAATGAGCAGTTCTTC
TRBJ1-2	TRBD1	TRBV6-5	.	CASRDRGFYGYTF	TGTGCCAGCAGGGACAGGGGGTTCTATGGCTACACCTTC
TRBJ2-7	TRBD2	TRBV6-5	.	CASSSAGNEQYF	TGTGCCAGCAGTTCAGCGGGGAACGAGCAGTACTTC
TRBJ2-7	TRBD1	TRBV6-2/TRBV6-3	once	CASSRYGTGGYEQYF	TGTGCCAGCAGTCGCTACGGGACAGGGGGCTACGAGCAGTACTTC
TRBJ1-4	.	TRBV7-9	once	CASSLEGGASEKLFF	TGTGCCAGCAGCTTAGAAGGGGGGGCAAGTGAAAAACTGTTTTTT
TRBJ2-1	.	TRBV11-3	.	CASSSSEGLSYNEQFF	TGTGCCAGCAGCTCCTCAGAGGGCCTGTCCTACAATGAGCAGTTCTTC
TRBJ2-2	.	TRBV30	.	CAWTKGTFGELFF	TGTGCCTGGACGAAGGGGACTTTCGGGGAGCTGTTTTTT
TRBJ1-1	TRBD1	TRBV5-1	.	CASSQGQQNTEAFF	TGCGCCAGCAGCCAGGGACAGCAGAACACTGAAGCTTTCTTT
TRBJ2-2	TRBD2	TRBV5-1	.	CASKAGGTGELFF	TGCGCCAGCAAGGCGGGGGGGACCGGGGAGCTGTTTTTT